This T cell receptor beta chain came from a study of shared clonotypes between healthy human individuals. This CDR3 has 15 amino acids. The trim removed 3 bases at V and 4 bases at J, leaving 7 bases unmatched. Germline CDR1 SGDLS, CDR2 YYNGEE. Samples underwent the assay at deep level. Clones were sequenced by immunoSEQ multiplex PCR, and TCRdb holds only the in-frame ones, with some missing. In the table there are some 600,000 clones, approximately 96% of which are singletons. The naive CD8 population came from CD45RO-negative cells selected for CCR7, without terminally differentiated effector memory CD45RA+ cells.

The rearrangement links TRBV9 to TRBJ1-3; 7 positions match TRBD1. The sample comprised naive CD8+ T cells sorted from blood. The clonotype was recovered from a young woman in good health. The CDR3 DNA follows: TGTGCCAGCAGCGCAGGGGGAATCCTGGGAAACACCATATATTTT. Its translation is CASSAGGILGNTIYF.